The 5 T cell receptor beta chains below all came from one sample that was sequenced in a study of beta chain features in type 1 diabetes. Points from the study as a whole: Moderate but significant shortening of TCRB CDR3s was recorded in all four CD4+ subsets from Type 1 diabetes patients.

Expressed TCRB transcripts were sequenced because the entire RNA isolate underwent reverse transcription. TCRdb's table, derived via immunoSEQ multiplex PCR, lists solely in-frame clones and lacks some. The table has some 170,000 clones, 63% seen once; the top ten hold about 0.091%. These receptors' antigens are unknown. Sample: naive CD4+ T cells from blood. These receptors were taken from a man between 25 and 39 years old with type 1 diabetes.

The V gene is TRBV29-1, the J gene TRBJ2-1; a weak D match, TRBD2 (6 bases). The V end was cut by 6 bases, the J end by 1 base, with 10 bases between. Germline assignment: CDR1 SQVTM and CDR2 ANQGSEA. The CDR3 length is 13 residues. CDR3 bases: TGCAGCGTCGGCCGGGGGTCCTACAATGAGCAGTTCTTC. It translates to CSVGRGSYNEQFF.

The V call is TRBV30, the J call TRBJ1-2, with 10 bases lining up with TRBD1. V lost 8 bases, J lost 4 bases, and 4 bases stayed unmatched. The CDR3 is 12 amino acids. Per germline, CDR1 GTSNPN and CDR2 SVGIG (reference sequence). The CDR3 sequence: CARRTGGYGYTF. CDR3 sequence (DNA): TGTGCCAGGCGGACAGGGGGCTATGGCTACACCTTC.

The V and J genes are TRBV29-1 and TRBJ2-7, with 7 positions matching TRBD1. This CDR3 comprises 15 residues. With V trimmed by 6 bases and J by 3 bases, 14 bases remained unmatched. Looked up from germline, CDR1 is SQVTM and CDR2 is ANQGSEA. The CDR3 sequence is CSVPRTGGPFYEQYF. In DNA, the CDR3 is TGCAGCGTCCCCCGGACAGGCGGTCCCTTCTACGAGCAGTACTTC.

This chain uses TRBV9 with TRBJ2-6; D might be TRBD2 (5 bases). Germline values: CDR1 SGDLS, CDR2 YYNGEE. The CDR3 totals 16 residues. Trimming removed 9 bases from V and 0 bases from J, with 16 bases in between. CDR3 residues: CATSPGIYSGANVLTF. CDR3 DNA sequence: TGTGCCACCTCACCGGGGATATACTCTGGGGCCAACGTCCTGACTTTC.

The chain links TRBV30 to TRBJ1-2; a possible D gene is TRBD1 (5 bases). V lost 4 bases, J lost 5 bases, and 17 bases lay in between. This CDR3 is 14 amino acids long. Germline V gives CDR1 GTSNPN, CDR2 SVGIG (reference sequence). CDR3 DNA: TGTGCCTGGAACGGGCAGGGAACGACTTATGGCTACACCTTC. It encodes CAWNGQGTTYGYTF.